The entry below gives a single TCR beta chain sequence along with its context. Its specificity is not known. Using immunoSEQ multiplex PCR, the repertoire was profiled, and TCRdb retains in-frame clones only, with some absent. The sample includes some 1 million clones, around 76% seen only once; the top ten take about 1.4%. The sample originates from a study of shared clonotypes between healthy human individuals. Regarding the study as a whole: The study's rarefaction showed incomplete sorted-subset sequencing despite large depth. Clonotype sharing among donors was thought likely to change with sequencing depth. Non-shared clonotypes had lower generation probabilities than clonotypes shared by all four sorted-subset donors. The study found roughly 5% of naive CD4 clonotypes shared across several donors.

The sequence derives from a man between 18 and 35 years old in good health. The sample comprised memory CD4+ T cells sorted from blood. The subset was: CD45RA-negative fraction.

The CDR3 DNA follows: TGTGCCAGCAGCTTAGACGTTCCTGGAAACACCATATATTTT. Translated: CASSLDVPGNTIYF. The chain uses TRBV11-2 and TRBJ1-3; D is ambiguous. The CDR3 totals 14 residues. V was clipped by 0 bases and J by 2 bases, with 5 bases between them. CDR1 is SGHAT and CDR2 is FQNNGV in the germline V gene.